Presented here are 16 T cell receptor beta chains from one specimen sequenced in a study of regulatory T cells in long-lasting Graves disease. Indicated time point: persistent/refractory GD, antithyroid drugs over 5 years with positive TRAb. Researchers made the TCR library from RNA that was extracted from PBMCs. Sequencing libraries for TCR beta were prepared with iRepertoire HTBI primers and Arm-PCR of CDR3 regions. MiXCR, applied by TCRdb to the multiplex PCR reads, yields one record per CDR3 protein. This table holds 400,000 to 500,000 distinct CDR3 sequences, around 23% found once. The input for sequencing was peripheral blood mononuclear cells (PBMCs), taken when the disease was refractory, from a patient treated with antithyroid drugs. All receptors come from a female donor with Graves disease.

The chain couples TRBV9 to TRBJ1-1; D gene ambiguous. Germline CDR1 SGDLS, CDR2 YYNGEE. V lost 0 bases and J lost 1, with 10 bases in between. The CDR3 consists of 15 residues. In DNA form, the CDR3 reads TGTGCCAGCAGCGTAGGTGACATGGCGAACACTGAAGCTTTCTTT. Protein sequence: CASSVGDMANTEAFF. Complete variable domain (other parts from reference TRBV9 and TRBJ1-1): DSGVTQTPKHLITATGQRVTLRCSPRSGDLSVYWYQQSLDQGLQFLIQYYNGEERAKGNILERFSAQQFPDLHSELNLSSLELGDSALYFCASSVGDMANTEAFFGQGTRLTVV.

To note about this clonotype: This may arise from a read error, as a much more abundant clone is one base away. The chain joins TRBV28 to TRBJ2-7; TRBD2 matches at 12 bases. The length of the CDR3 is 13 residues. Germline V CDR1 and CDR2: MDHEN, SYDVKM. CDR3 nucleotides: TGTGCCAGCAGTCCGACTAGCGGGAGAACCCAGCACTTC. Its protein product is CASSPTSGRTQHF.

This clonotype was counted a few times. The CDR3 nucleotides are TGCAGCGTTGTATGGGATTATGGCTACACCTTC. Encoded protein: CSVVWDYGYTF. The J gene is TRBJ1-2, the V gene TRBV29-1; D not certain. Germline CDR1 SQVTM, CDR2 ANQGSEA. The germline V and J ends were trimmed by 4 bases and 5 bases, with 8 bases remaining between them. This CDR3 spans 11 amino acids.

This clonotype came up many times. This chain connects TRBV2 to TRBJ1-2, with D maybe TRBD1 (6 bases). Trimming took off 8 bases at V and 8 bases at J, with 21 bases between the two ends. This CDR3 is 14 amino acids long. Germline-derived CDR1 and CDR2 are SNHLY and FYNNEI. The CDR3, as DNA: TGTGCCAGCGGGGAAGTGACAGGACGAGAGGGCTACACCTTC. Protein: CASGEVTGREGYTF. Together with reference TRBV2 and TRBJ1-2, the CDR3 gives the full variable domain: EPEVTQTPSHQVTQMGQEVILRCVPISNHLYFYWYRQILGQKVEFLVSFYNNEISEKSEIFDDQFSVERPDGSNFTLKIRSTKLEDSAMYFCASGEVTGREGYTFGSGTRLTVV.

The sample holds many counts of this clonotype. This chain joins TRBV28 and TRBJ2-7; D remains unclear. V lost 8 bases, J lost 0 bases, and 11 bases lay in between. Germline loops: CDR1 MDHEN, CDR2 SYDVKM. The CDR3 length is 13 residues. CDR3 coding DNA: TGTGCCAGCGGACCCGATTCCTCCTACGAGCAGTACTTC. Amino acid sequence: CASGPDSSYEQYF. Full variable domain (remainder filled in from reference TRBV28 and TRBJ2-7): DVKVTQSSRYLVKRTGEKVFLECVQDMDHENMFWYRQDPGLGLRLIYFSYDVKMKEKGDIPEGYSVSREKKERFSLILESASTNQTSMYLCASGPDSSYEQYFGPGTRLTVT.

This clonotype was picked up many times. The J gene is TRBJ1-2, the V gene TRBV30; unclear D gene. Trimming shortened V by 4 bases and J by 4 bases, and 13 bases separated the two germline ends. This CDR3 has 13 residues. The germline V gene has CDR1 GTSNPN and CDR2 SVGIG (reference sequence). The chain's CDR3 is CAWIGGYSYGYTF. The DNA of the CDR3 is TGTGCCTGGATTGGAGGATACAGCTATGGCTACACCTTC.

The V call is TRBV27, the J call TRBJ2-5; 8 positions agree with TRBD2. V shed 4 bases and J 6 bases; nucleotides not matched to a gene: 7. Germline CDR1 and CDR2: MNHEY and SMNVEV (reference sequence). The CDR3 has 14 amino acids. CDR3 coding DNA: TGTGCCAGCAGTTCCGGGACTAGTCCGAAGACCCAGTACTTC. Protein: CASSSGTSPKTQYF.

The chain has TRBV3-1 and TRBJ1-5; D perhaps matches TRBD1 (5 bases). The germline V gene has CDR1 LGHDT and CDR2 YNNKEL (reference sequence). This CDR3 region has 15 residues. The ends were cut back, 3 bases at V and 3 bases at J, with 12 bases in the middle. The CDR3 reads CASSHSTGDNQPQHF. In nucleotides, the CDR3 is TGTGCCAGCAGCCATTCGACGGGGGACAATCAGCCCCAGCATTTT.

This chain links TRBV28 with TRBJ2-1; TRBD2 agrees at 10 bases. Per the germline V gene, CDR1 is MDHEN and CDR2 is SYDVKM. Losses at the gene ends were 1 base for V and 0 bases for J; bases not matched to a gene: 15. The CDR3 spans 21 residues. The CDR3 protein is CASSLYGVLAGESPSYNEQFF. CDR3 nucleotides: TGTGCCAGCAGTTTATACGGCGTTCTAGCGGGAGAGTCTCCCTCCTACAATGAGCAGTTCTTC.

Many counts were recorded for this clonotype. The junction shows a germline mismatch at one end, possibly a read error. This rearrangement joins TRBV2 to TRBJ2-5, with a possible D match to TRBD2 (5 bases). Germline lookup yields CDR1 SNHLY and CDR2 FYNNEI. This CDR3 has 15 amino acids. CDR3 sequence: CASSKAAAHQETQYF. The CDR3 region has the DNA TGTGCCAGCAGTAAAGCGGCGGCTCATCAAGAGACCCAGTACTTC. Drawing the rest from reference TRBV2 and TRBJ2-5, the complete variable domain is EPEVTQTPSHQVTQMGQEVILRCVPISNHLYFYWYRQILGQKVEFLVSFYNNEISEKSEIFDDQFSVERPDGSNFTLKIRSTKLEDSAMYFCASSKAAAHQETQYFGPGTRLLVL.

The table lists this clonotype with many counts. The CDR3 region has the DNA TGTGCCAGCAGTCGAACAGGGGGGAGCTCCTACGAGCAGTACTTC. Translation gives CASSRTGGSSYEQYF. The chain joins TRBV28 to TRBJ2-7, with 8 nucleotides matching TRBD1. J was trimmed by 0 bases and V by 5 bases; bases with no gene match: 6. The CDR3 runs to 15 residues. Per the germline V gene, CDR1 is MDHEN and CDR2 is SYDVKM.

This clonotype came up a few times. CDR3 sequence: CATSRPPGTNEKLFF. For the CDR3, the DNA is TGTGCCACCAGCAGGCCCCCGGGCACTAATGAAAAACTGTTTTTT. The rearrangement uses TRBV15 and TRBJ1-4; D ambiguous. V gave up 3 bases and J gave up 2 bases, with 10 bases separating them. Per the germline V gene, CDR1 is LNHNV and CDR2 is YYDKDF (reference sequence). CDR3 size: 15 residues.

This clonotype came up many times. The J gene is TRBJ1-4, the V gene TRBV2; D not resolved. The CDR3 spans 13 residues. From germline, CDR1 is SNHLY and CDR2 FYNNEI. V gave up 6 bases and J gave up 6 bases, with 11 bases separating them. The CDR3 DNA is TGTGCCAGCAGCGCGAGCTCTGATGAAAAACTGTTTTTT. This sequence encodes CASSASSDEKLFF.

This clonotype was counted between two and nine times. The CDR3 protein is CASSLVREAGEQYF. As DNA, the CDR3 is TGTGCCAGCAGCTTAGTGCGGGAGGCGGGCGAGCAGTACTTC. V gene TRBV11-2 combines with J gene TRBJ2-7; 8 nucleotides align to TRBD2. The ends lost 1 base at V and 6 bases at J; junction bases unmatched: 5. CDR1 and CDR2 (germline): SGHAT, FQNNGV. The CDR3 is made up of 14 amino acids.

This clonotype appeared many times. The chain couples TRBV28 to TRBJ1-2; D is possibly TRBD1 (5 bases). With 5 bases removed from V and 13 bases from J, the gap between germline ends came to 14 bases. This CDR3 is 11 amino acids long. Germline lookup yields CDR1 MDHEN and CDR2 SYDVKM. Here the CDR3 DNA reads TGTGCCAGCAGTCTGGACAAGGACGCCACCTTC. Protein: CASSLDKDATF.

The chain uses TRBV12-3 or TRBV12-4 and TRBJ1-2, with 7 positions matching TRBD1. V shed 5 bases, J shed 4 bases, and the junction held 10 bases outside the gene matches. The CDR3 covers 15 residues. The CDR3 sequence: CASSVRQGTAYGYTF. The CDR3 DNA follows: TGTGCCAGCAGTGTCAGACAGGGAACGGCCTATGGCTACACCTTC.